This T cell receptor beta chain was identified during a study of shared clonotypes between healthy human individuals. With respect to this clone: As yet, its antigen is unknown.

General study findings and limits: Blood was the sole source, and tissue repertoires probably differ.

The replicate PCRs on unsorted PBMC were given around 280 ng DNA, which is 25,000 to 35,000 T cell genomes. Data came from immunoSEQ multiplex PCR; TCRdb stores just in-frame clones and leaves some out. The sample records around 480,000 clones, over 75% being singletons. The CDR3 has 12 amino acids. Trimming removed 6 bases from V and 9 bases from J; junction bases left unmatched: 7. The germline gives CDR1 MNHNY, CDR2 SVGAGI (reference sequence). The clonotype was recovered from a woman between 40 and 50 years old in good health. Some clones in this sample may be carry-over from other donors' samples. Sequencing input: PBMCs. The rearrangement uses TRBV6-6 and TRBJ1-2; 7 bases align to TRBD1. The CDR3 region is CASRRQGRRYTF. CDR3 DNA sequence: TGTGCCAGCAGACGACAGGGCCGGCGCTACACCTTC.